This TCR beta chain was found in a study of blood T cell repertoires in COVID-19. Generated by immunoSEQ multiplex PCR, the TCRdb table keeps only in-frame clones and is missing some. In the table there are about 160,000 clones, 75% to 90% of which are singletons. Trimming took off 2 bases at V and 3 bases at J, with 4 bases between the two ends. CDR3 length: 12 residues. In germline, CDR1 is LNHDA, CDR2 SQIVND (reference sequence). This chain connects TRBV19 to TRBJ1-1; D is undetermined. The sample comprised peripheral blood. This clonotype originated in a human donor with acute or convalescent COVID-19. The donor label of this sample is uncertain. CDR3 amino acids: CASSIQDTEAFF. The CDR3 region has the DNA TGTGCCAGTAGTATACAGGACACTGAAGCTTTCTTT.